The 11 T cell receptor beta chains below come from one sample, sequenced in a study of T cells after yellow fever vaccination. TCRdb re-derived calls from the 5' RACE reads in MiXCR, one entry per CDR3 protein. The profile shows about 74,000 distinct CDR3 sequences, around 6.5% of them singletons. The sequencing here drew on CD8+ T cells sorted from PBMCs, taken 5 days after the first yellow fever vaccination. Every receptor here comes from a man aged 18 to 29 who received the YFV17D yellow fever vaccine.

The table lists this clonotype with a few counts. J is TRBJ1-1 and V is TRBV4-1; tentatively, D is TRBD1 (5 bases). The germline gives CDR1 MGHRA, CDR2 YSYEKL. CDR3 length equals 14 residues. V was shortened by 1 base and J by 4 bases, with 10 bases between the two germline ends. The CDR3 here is CASSQGRGSTEAFF. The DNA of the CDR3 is TGCGCCAGCAGCCAAGGCCGGGGCAGCACTGAAGCTTTCTTT.

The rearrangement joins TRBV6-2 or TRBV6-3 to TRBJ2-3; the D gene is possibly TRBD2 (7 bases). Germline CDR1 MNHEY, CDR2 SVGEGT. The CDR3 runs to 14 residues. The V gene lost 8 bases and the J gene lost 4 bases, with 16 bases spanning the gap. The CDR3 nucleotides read TGTGCCAGCTTTCGAGGGGGGGATGCAGATACGCAGTATTTT. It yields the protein CASFRGGDADTQYF.

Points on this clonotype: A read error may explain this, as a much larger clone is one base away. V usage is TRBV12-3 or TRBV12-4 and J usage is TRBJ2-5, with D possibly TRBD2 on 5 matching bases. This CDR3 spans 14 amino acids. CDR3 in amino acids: CACSPGSREETQYF. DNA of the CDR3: TGTGCCTGCAGTCCGGGGTCAAGGGAAGAGACCCAGTACTTC.

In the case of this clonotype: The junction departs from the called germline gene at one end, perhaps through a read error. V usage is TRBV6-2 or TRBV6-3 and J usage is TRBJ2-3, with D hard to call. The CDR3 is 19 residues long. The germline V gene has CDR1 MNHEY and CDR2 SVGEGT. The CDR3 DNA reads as TGTGCCAGCAGTTACTCGATAAAGAATCCCACGGCCTCCACAGATACGAAGTATTTT. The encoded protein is CASSYSIKNPTASTDTKYF.

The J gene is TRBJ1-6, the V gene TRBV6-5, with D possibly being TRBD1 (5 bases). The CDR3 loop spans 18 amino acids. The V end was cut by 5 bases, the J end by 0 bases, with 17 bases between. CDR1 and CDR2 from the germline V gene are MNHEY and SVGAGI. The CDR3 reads CASSNYPGGSSYNSPLHF. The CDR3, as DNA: TGTGCCAGCAGTAACTATCCTGGGGGGAGCTCCTATAATTCACCCCTCCACTTT.

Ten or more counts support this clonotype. The CDR3 here is CASSTIRDRGPYNEQFF. CDR3 DNA: TGTGCCAGCAGTACCATCCGGGACAGGGGCCCCTACAATGAGCAGTTCTTC. The chain joins TRBV6-1 to TRBJ2-1; 10 nucleotides line up with TRBD1. V gave up 5 bases and J gave up 2 bases; unmatched junction bases: 9. Germline V gene data show CDR1 as MNHNS and CDR2 as SASEGT. This CDR3 spans 17 amino acids.

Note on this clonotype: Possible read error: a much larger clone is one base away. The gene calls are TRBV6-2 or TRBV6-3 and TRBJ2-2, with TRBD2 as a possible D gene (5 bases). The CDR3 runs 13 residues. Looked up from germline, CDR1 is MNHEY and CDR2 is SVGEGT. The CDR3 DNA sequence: TGTGCCAGTTCCCCCACGGTTGCCGGGGAGCCGTTTTTT. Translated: CASSPTVAGEPFF.

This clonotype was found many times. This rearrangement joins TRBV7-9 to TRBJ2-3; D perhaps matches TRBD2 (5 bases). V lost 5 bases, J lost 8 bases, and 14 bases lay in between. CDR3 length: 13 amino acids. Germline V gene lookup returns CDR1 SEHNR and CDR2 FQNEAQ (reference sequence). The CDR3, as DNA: TGTGCCAGCAGCATCACTTTCCGGGGTACGCAGTATTTT. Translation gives CASSITFRGTQYF.

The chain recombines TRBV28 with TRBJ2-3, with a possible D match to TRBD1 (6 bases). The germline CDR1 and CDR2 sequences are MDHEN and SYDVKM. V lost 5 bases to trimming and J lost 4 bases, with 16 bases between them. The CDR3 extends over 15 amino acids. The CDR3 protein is CASSPEQGYSDTQYF. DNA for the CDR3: TGTGCCAGCAGTCCGGAACAGGGTTACTCAGATACGCAGTATTTT.

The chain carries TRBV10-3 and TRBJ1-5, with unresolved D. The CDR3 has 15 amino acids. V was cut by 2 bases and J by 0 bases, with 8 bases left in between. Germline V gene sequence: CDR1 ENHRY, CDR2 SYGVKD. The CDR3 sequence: CAISETAYSNQPQHF. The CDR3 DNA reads TGTGCCATCAGTGAGACAGCCTATAGCAATCAGCCCCAGCATTTT.

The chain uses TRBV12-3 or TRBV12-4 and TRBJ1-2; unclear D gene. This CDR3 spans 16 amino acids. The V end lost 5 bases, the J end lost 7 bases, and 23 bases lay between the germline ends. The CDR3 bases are TGTGCCAGCAGTCCGTCCCCAACCTCCGGGGAATCTGGCTACACCTTC. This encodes CASSPSPTSGESGYTF.